A selection of T cell receptor beta chains follows, all from one sample in a study of molecular identifiers for immune sequencing clone quantification. MiXCR, run by TCRdb on the PCR reads, gives a single entry per CDR3 protein. The table shows around 320,000 distinct CDR3 sequences, with 24% occurring only once. The specimen was naive CD8+ T cells from blood, with Jurkat cell RNA spiked in. These receptors were obtained from a human donor in good health. Some libraries in this study had Jurkat cell RNA spiked in. The CDR3 runs from the conserved cysteine through the conserved F or W. The D gene is left open where the match is weak. Clone size, where shown, is once, few, many, or a class for clones that have expanded.

clone_size | d_call | j_call | v_call | cdr3_aa | cdr3_nt
- | - | TRBJ2-3 | TRBV27 | CASKKEGEGITDTQYF | TGTGCCAGCAAAAAGGAAGGGGAAGGAATCACAGATACGCAGTATTTT
few | - | TRBJ2-7 | TRBV27 | CASSLVGGHYEQYF | TGTGCCAGCAGTTTGGTAGGGGGTCACTACGAGCAGTACTTC
many | - | TRBJ1-2 | TRBV4-3 | CASSQDPTGPSNYGYTF | TGCGCCAGCAGCCAAGATCCTACAGGGCCGTCTAACTATGGCTACACCTTC
many | - | TRBJ1-1 | TRBV29-1 | CSVNKDTEAFF | TGCAGCGTTAATAAGGACACTGAAGCTTTCTTT
few | - | TRBJ2-7 | TRBV6-5 | CASSYSSSRSYEQYF | TGTGCCAGCAGTTACTCGAGTAGCCGGTCCTACGAGCAGTACTTC
few | TRBD1 | TRBJ2-1 | TRBV7-9 | CASSWGQNPRNEQFF | TGTGCCAGCAGCTGGGGACAGAACCCCAGAAATGAGCAGTTCTTC
few | TRBD2 | TRBJ2-1 | TRBV20-1 | CSASGYGTSGGYNEQFF | TGCAGTGCTAGTGGTTACGGGACTAGCGGGGGTTACAATGAGCAGTTCTTC
many | - | TRBJ2-3 | TRBV9 | CASSVGGAPSTDTQYF | TGTGCCAGCAGCGTAGGTGGAGCGCCTAGCACAGATACGCAGTATTTT
many | - | TRBJ2-7 | TRBV7-9 | CASSLGTRYEQYF | TGTGCCAGCAGCTTAGGGACCCGCTACGAGCAGTACTTC
many | - | TRBJ1-5 | TRBV7-9 | CASSWGAGGNQPQHF | TGTGCCAGCAGCTGGGGAGCAGGCGGCAATCAGCCCCAGCATTTT
many | - | TRBJ2-6 | TRBV30 | CAWSVGSGANVLTF | TGTGCCTGGAGTGTGGGATCTGGGGCCAACGTCCTGACTTTC
few | - | TRBJ2-7 | TRBV7-9 | CASRGERERHYEQYF | TGTGCCTCAAGAGGGGAGAGGGAGAGGCACTACGAGCAGTACTTC
few | - | TRBJ1-1 | TRBV29-1 | CSVPTDCPSFF | TGCAGCGTCCCCACAGATTGTCCTTCTTTCTTT
few | TRBD1 | TRBJ2-7 | TRBV11-2 | CASSPPITGDYEQYF | TGTGCCAGCAGCCCCCCAATTACAGGGGACTACGAGCAGTACTTC
many | - | TRBJ2-1 | TRBV30 | CAGSVQIHNEQFF | TGTGCCGGGAGTGTACAAATCCACAATGAGCAGTTCTTC
- | TRBD2 | TRBJ2-1 | TRBV27 | CASSSGTSWVDNELFF | TGTGCCAGCAGTAGCGGGACGAGTTGGGTAGACAATGAGCTGTTCTTC
- | - | TRBJ1-1 | TRBV29-1 | CSGIEAMNTEAFF | TGCAGCGGTATAGAGGCCATGAACACTGAAGCTTTCTTT
many | TRBD1 | TRBJ1-1 | TRBV7-9 | CASSGRTGPDTEAFF | TGTGCCAGCAGCGGACGGACAGGGCCCGACACTGAAGCTTTCTTT
few | - | TRBJ2-7 | TRBV20-1 | CSARGQRTGYEQYF | TGCAGTGCTAGAGGCCAGCGGACTGGTTACGAGCAGTACTTC
- | TRBD2 | TRBJ2-1 | TRBV4-1 | CASSQSSGVYNEQFF | TGCGCCAGCAGCCAATCTAGCGGGGTCTACAATGAGCAGTTCTTC
- | TRBD1 | TRBJ2-1 | TRBV11-2 | CASSVRDRGDNEQFF | TGTGCCAGCAGCGTCCGGGACAGGGGGGACAATGAGCAGTTCTTC
few | - | TRBJ2-7 | TRBV20-1 | CSANRDPPYEQYF | TGCAGTGCAAACCGGGACCCCCCCTACGAGCAGTACTTC
- | TRBD1 | TRBJ1-5 | TRBV6-2/TRBV6-3 | CASNLQGNQPQHF | TGTGCCAGCAACCTACAGGGGAATCAGCCCCAGCATTTT
many | TRBD2 | TRBJ2-7 | TRBV4-2 | CASSERTSGSYEQYF | TGTGCCAGCAGCGAACGGACTAGCGGGAGTTACGAGCAGTACTTC
few | - | TRBJ1-1 | TRBV3-1 | CASSQDTSRGTEAFF | TGTGCCAGCAGCCAAGATACAAGTCGAGGAACTGAAGCTTTCTTT
- | - | TRBJ2-2 | TRBV6-2/TRBV6-3 | CASERGQTTNTGELFF | TGTGCCAGCGAAAGAGGACAGACGACGAACACCGGGGAGCTGTTTTTT
- | - | TRBJ2-2 | TRBV6-2/TRBV6-3 | CASNPSGSRDGELFF | TGTGCCAGCAACCCATCTGGGAGTCGGGACGGGGAGCTGTTTTTT
- | TRBD1 | TRBJ1-2 | TRBV2 | CASSRTGPYGYTF | TGTGCCAGCAGTCGGACAGGGCCCTATGGCTACACCTTC
few | - | TRBJ2-7 | TRBV20-1 | CSAGNGTFSYEQYF | TGCAGTGCTGGAAACGGGACGTTCTCCTACGAGCAGTACTTC
few | - | TRBJ1-1 | TRBV29-1 | CSAGGAEDNTEAFF | TGCAGCGCAGGAGGGGCGGAGGATAACACTGAAGCTTTCTTT
many | - | TRBJ1-1 | TRBV4-3 | CASSQGWSTEAFF | TGCGCCAGCAGCCAAGGCTGGAGCACTGAAGCTTTCTTT
few | - | TRBJ2-2 | TRBV6-5 | CASSYSRGLMNTGELFF | TGTGCCAGCAGTTACTCTAGGGGACTGATGAACACCGGGGAGCTGTTTTTT
many | - | TRBJ1-5 | TRBV7-2 | CARWHGQPQHF | TGTGCCAGATGGCATGGGCAGCCCCAGCATTTT
few | - | TRBJ2-2 | TRBV20-1 | CSAPDKNTGELFF | TGCAGTGCTCCGGACAAGAACACCGGGGAGCTGTTTTTT
few | - | TRBJ2-1 | TRBV13 | CASSTSGTGQFF | TGTGCCAGCAGCACCTCTGGCACAGGGCAGTTCTTC
few | TRBD1 | TRBJ2-7 | TRBV6-2/TRBV6-3 | CASSYFVDRLFEQYF | TGTGCCAGCAGTTACTTCGTGGACAGGTTATTCGAGCAGTACTTC
- | - | TRBJ1-4 | TRBV11-2 | CASSLKGTGGEKLFF | TGTGCCAGCAGCTTGAAGGGCACCGGCGGTGAAAAACTGTTTTTT
- | - | TRBJ2-3 | TRBV6-5 | CASRLTESGFDTQCF | TGTGCCAGCAGGCTAACCGAGTCAGGGTTCGATACGCAGTGTTTT
few | - | TRBJ2-7 | TRBV27 | CASSDLDSPYEQYF | TGTGCCAGCAGCGACCTAGATTCCCCCTACGAGCAGTACTTC
many | - | TRBJ2-7 | TRBV6-2/TRBV6-3 | CASSPWSESSYEQYF | TGTGCCAGCAGTCCCTGGTCGGAGAGCTCCTACGAGCAGTACTTC
- | - | TRBJ1-2 | TRBV12-3/TRBV12-4 | CASSSGTNIYGYTF | TGTGCCAGCAGTTCCGGGACGAACATCTATGGCTACACCTTC
few | TRBD1 | TRBJ2-5 | TRBV29-1 | CSGRTGGEETQYF | TGCAGCGGCCGGACAGGGGGCGAGGAGACCCAGTACTTC